The 28 T cell receptor beta chains presented below share a single source sample, sequenced in a study of blood T cell repertoires in COVID-19. Sequencing was performed with immunoSEQ multiplex PCR; in TCRdb, only in-frame clones are kept and a portion is missing. The sample has about 200,000 clones, around 86% seen once. Input material: PBMCs or T cells enriched from blood (not recorded which). The receptors derive from a woman aged 40 to 49 with acute COVID-19.

V and J are TRBV18 and TRBJ2-3; 11 bases align to TRBD2. The germline V gene encodes CDR1 KGHSH and CDR2 LQKENI. The CDR3 runs to 16 residues. V lost 5 bases to trimming and J lost 4 bases; unmatched junction nucleotides: 8. The CDR3, as DNA: TGTGCCAGCTCATCCGTTACTAGCGGGAGCGCAGATACGCAGTATTTT. Protein sequence: CASSSVTSGSADTQYF.

The rearrangement uses TRBV6-2 or TRBV6-3 and TRBJ2-7; 10 positions agree with TRBD2. CDR1 and CDR2 from the germline V gene are MNHEY and SVGEGT. Losses at the gene ends were 2 bases for V and 3 bases for J; bases not matched to a gene: 7. The CDR3 is made up of 16 amino acids. The CDR3 nucleotides are TGTGCCAGCAGTTACACTAGCGGGAACTTACACTACGAGCAGTACTTC. This sequence encodes CASSYTSGNLHYEQYF.

J is TRBJ2-5 and V is TRBV4-1; D is unclear. CDR1 MGHRA and CDR2 YSYEKL come from the germline V gene. The V and J ends lost 3 bases and 4 bases respectively, with 15 bases between them. There are 15 residues in the CDR3. This CDR3 is CASSHPPVSLETQYF. CDR3 nucleotide sequence: TGCGCCAGCAGCCATCCCCCTGTTTCCCTAGAGACCCAGTACTTC.

V usage is TRBV28 and J usage is TRBJ2-7; D gene unclear. The CDR3 is made up of 13 amino acids. With 6 bases removed from V and 6 bases from J, the gap between germline ends came to 15 bases. Germline CDR1 reads MDHEN; CDR2 reads SYDVKM. CDR3 DNA sequence: TGTGCCAGCAGCCCCCCTGTCGCGGCCGAGCAGTACTTC. As protein: CASSPPVAAEQYF.

V usage is TRBV5-1 and J usage is TRBJ2-3, with 15 bases identical to TRBD2. The V gene's germline CDR1 is SGHRS and CDR2 YFSETQ. The J segment lost 5 bases and the V segment lost 4 bases, leaving 8 bases of the junction unmatched. The length of the CDR3 is 17 residues. CDR3 DNA sequence: TGCGCCAGCAGCATAGGACTAGCGGGAGGGCCCGGAGATACGCAGTATTTT. As protein: CASSIGLAGGPGDTQYF.

J is TRBJ2-1 and V is TRBV15; 9 bases are shared with TRBD2. J lost 8 bases, V lost 1 base, and 9 bases had no gene match. Germline CDR1 is LNHNV and CDR2 is YYDKDF (reference sequence). This CDR3 is built from 16 residues. The CDR3 bases are TGTGCCACCAGCAGAGTGAGGGCTAGCGGGATGGATGAGCAGTTCTTC. It encodes CATSRVRASGMDEQFF.

The V and J genes are TRBV27 and TRBJ2-5, with 15 nucleotides matching TRBD2. Germline CDR1 reads MNHEY; CDR2 reads SMNVEV (reference sequence). This CDR3 is 16 amino acids long. The V gene end was trimmed by 2 bases and the J gene end by 14 bases; junction bases not matched to a gene: 12. CDR3 sequence reads: CASSLTGTSGGRRRYF. CDR3 in DNA: TGTGCCAGCAGTTTAACAGGGACTAGCGGGGGGCGCCGTCGATACTTC.

CDR3 DNA: TGTGCCAGCAGCTCTCGGCAGGGGCGGAAGACCCAGTACTTC. Translated: CASSSRQGRKTQYF. The chain employs TRBV7-2 and TRBJ2-5; a possible D gene is TRBD1 (6 bases). Trimming cost V 4 bases and J 6 bases, with 15 bases left between them. Looked up from germline, CDR1 is SGHTA and CDR2 is FQGNSA. CDR3 length: 14 amino acids. The full variable domain, with the rest looked up from reference TRBV7-2 and TRBJ2-5, is GAGVSQSPSNKVTEKGKDVELRCDPISGHTALYWYRQSLGQGLEFLIYFQGNSAPDKSGLPSDRFSAERTGGSVSTLTIQRTQQEDSAVYLCASSSRQGRKTQYFGPGTRLLVL.

J is TRBJ2-3 and V is TRBV5-1; D unresolved. The CDR3 runs to 14 residues. Between the trimmed V and J ends, which lost 0 bases and 3 bases, there was a span of 8 bases. CDR1 SGHRS and CDR2 YFSETQ come from the germline V gene. The CDR3 reads CASSLEAETDTQYF. In DNA, the CDR3 is TGCGCCAGCAGCTTGGAAGCTGAGACAGATACGCAGTATTTT.

The gene calls are TRBV28 and TRBJ1-3; D is unclear. V lost 5 bases, J lost 0 bases, and 17 bases lay in between. This CDR3 contains 17 residues. Germline-derived CDR1 and CDR2 are MDHEN and SYDVKM. CDR3 region: CASSSPRAYFSGNTIYF. Written as DNA, the CDR3 is TGTGCCAGCAGTAGCCCGAGAGCCTACTTCTCTGGAAACACCATATATTTT.

The chain uses TRBV7-2 and TRBJ1-2; D is unclear. The V end lost 1 base, the J end lost 8 bases, and 23 bases lay between the germline ends. This CDR3 has 17 residues. The germline V gene encodes CDR1 SGHTA and CDR2 FQGNSA. The CDR3 loop reads CASSLDRAGRSLGGYTF. The CDR3 DNA reads as TGTGCCAGCAGCTTAGATCGGGCGGGCAGGTCTTTGGGGGGCTACACCTTC.

The chain joins TRBV7-3 to TRBJ2-3, with 13 bases fitting TRBD2. Per the germline V gene, CDR1 is SGHTA and CDR2 is FQGTGA. J gave up 6 bases and V 2 bases, and 5 bases lay outside the gene matches. This CDR3 region has 16 residues. The CDR3 DNA follows: TGTGCCAGCAGCTTACGACTAGCGGGAGGAGCGGATACGCAGTATTTT. It encodes CASSLRLAGGADTQYF. Variable domain in full (rest from reference TRBV7-3 and TRBJ2-3): GAGVSQTPSNKVTEKGKYVELRCDPISGHTALYWYRQSLGQGPEFLIYFQGTGAADDSGLPNDRFFAVRPEGSVSTLKIQRTERGDSAVYLCASSLRLAGGADTQYFGPGTRLTVL.

The genes are TRBV7-9 and TRBJ2-2; TRBD1 might be the D (5 bases). CDR1 and CDR2 (germline): SEHNR, FQNEAQ (reference sequence). V gave up 7 bases and J gave up 1 base, with 19 bases separating them. The CDR3 is 17 amino acids. CDR3 coding DNA: TGTGCCAGCACCGTCGAAAAGGGGCTGGGGAACACCGGGGAGCTGTTTTTT. This codes for CASTVEKGLGNTGELFF.

CDR3 sequence reads: CASSQAGDTEAFF. As DNA, the CDR3 is TGTGCCAGCTCACAGGCAGGGGACACTGAAGCTTTCTTT. This rearrangement joins TRBV18 to TRBJ1-1, with TRBD1 as a possible D gene (6 bases). V gave up 4 bases and J gave up 3 bases, with 9 bases separating them. CDR1 is KGHSH, CDR2 LQKENI, per germline. CDR3 size: 13 residues. Filled out from reference TRBV18 and TRBJ1-1, the complete variable domain reads NAGVMQNPRHLVRRRGQEARLRCSPMKGHSHVYWYRQLPEEGLKFMVYLQKENIIDESGMPKERFSAEFPKEGPSILRIQQVVRGDSAAYFCASSQAGDTEAFFGQGTRLTVV.

The rearrangement joins TRBV28 to TRBJ1-5; the D is unclear. V was clipped by 7 bases and J by 5 bases, with 9 bases between them. CDR1 is MDHEN, CDR2 SYDVKM, per germline. CDR3 length: 12 residues. The CDR3 coding sequence is TGTGCCAGCACTCGCGCTGATCAGCCCCAGCATTTT. Its protein is CASTRADQPQHF. Filled out from reference TRBV28 and TRBJ1-5, the complete variable domain reads DVKVTQSSRYLVKRTGEKVFLECVQDMDHENMFWYRQDPGLGLRLIYFSYDVKMKEKGDIPEGYSVSREKKERFSLILESASTNQTSMYLCASTRADQPQHFGDGTRLSIL.

This clone was counted at least ten times. The chain carries TRBV12-5 and TRBJ1-3; D gene unclear. Per germline, CDR1 LGHNT and CDR2 FRNRAP. V lost 7 bases and J lost 1, with 8 bases in between. CDR3 size: 13 residues. The CDR3 here is CASAEWSGNTIYF. In DNA form, the CDR3 reads TGTGCTAGTGCGGAGTGGTCTGGAAACACCATATATTTT.

This clone was picked up one time. The rearrangement uses TRBV27 and TRBJ2-7; 10 positions match TRBD1. The CDR3 loop spans 15 amino acids. Germline-derived CDR1 and CDR2 are MNHEY and SMNVEV (reference sequence). V shed 7 bases and J 6 bases; nucleotides not matched to a gene: 12. The CDR3 DNA sequence: TGTGCCAGCATGCCCCTGGGGACAGGGGTCGCCGAGCAGTACTTC. Protein sequence: CASMPLGTGVAEQYF.

The chain links TRBV5-8 to TRBJ2-1; the match to TRBD2 covers 11 bases. The V segment lost 8 bases and the J segment 9 bases; nucleotides outside the gene matches: 10. Germline lookup yields CDR1 SGHTS and CDR2 YDEGEE. The CDR3 has 14 amino acids. The CDR3, as DNA: TGTGCCAGTAGGCTAGCGGGAGGTGTCGGTGAGCAGTTCTTC. Amino acid sequence: CASRLAGGVGEQFF.

This rearrangement joins TRBV4-2 to TRBJ2-1; 7 bases match TRBD2. The CDR3 covers 18 residues. The germline gives CDR1 LGHNA, CDR2 YNFKEQ. V lost 1 base, J lost 6 bases, and 15 bases stayed unmatched. CDR3 nucleotide sequence: TGTGCCAGCAGCCAAGTTAGCGGGTCTTCAACCGGGGGCAATGAGCAGTTCTTC. This codes for CASSQVSGSSTGGNEQFF.

The rearrangement links TRBV10-3 to TRBJ2-5, with a tentative D call TRBD1 (7 bases). Per germline, CDR1 ENHRY and CDR2 SYGVKD. V shed 2 bases and J shed 3 bases, with 19 bases lying between them. The CDR3 totals 17 residues. CDR3 bases: TGTGCCATCAGTGAGGAAGGGAGGCCAGGGGGGAAAGAGACCCAGTACTTC. Amino acids: CAISEEGRPGGKETQYF.

The chain couples TRBV9 to TRBJ1-1; D ambiguous. This CDR3 contains 14 residues. Germline V gene lookup returns CDR1 SGDLS and CDR2 YYNGEE. Trimming cost V 0 bases and J 0 bases, with 6 bases left between them. The CDR3 spells CASSVGGMNTEAFF. CDR3 bases: TGTGCCAGCAGCGTAGGAGGGATGAACACTGAAGCTTTCTTT.

V is TRBV21-1 and J is TRBJ2-5; the table assigns TRBD1, which was not confirmed against the DNA. TRBV21-1 is a pseudogene. The CDR3 loop spans 13 amino acids. The CDR3 DNA follows: TGTGCCAGCAGCAAGACAACAGAAGAGACCCAGTACTTC. Amino acids: CASSKTTEETQYF.

The chain uses TRBV29-1 and TRBJ2-1; 10 bases fit TRBD2. Germline V gene lookup returns CDR1 SQVTM and CDR2 ANQGSEA. The CDR3 spans 13 residues. Unmatched junction bases numbered 9, after V lost 6 bases and J lost 10 bases. The CDR3 DNA reads TGCAGCGTCAGGCTAGCGGGAGCTCGGGAGCAGTTCTTC. Translation gives CSVRLAGAREQFF.

The V and J genes are TRBV7-3 and TRBJ2-1, with D hard to call. The V gene's germline CDR1 is SGHTA and CDR2 FQGTGA. The CDR3 covers 12 residues. Trimming left V 2 bases short and J 9 bases short, with 8 bases between. CDR3: CASSLPGSEQFF. The CDR3 nucleotides are TGTGCCAGCAGCTTACCCGGGTCTGAGCAGTTCTTC.

The chain uses TRBV29-1 and TRBJ2-7, with 10 bases fitting TRBD2. CDR3 length: 14 amino acids. J lost 2 bases, V lost 6 bases, and 7 bases had no gene match. The germline V gene has CDR1 SQVTM and CDR2 ANQGSEA. CDR3 sequence reads: CSVDGLADTYEQYF. For the CDR3, the DNA is TGCAGCGTCGATGGACTAGCGGATACCTACGAGCAGTACTTC.

The genes are TRBV7-2 and TRBJ2-7; 7 bases fit TRBD1. The CDR3 sequence is 14 residues long. The germline gives CDR1 SGHTA, CDR2 FQGNSA. J gave up 5 bases and V 7 bases, and 11 bases lay outside the gene matches. Here the CDR3 reads CASKLDRAADEQYF. The CDR3 nucleotides are TGTGCCAGCAAACTCGACAGGGCTGCGGACGAGCAGTACTTC.

This clone was recorded only once. The chain recombines TRBV7-8 with TRBJ2-2, with a tentative D call TRBD1 (5 bases). The ends were cut back, 5 bases at V and 6 bases at J, with 19 bases in the middle. This CDR3 region has 16 residues. Germline lookup yields CDR1 SGHVS and CDR2 FQNEAQ. The CDR3 nucleotides read TGTGCCAGCAGCCCTCACTTGGCAAGGGGTCCCGGGGAGCTGTTTTTT. Its protein is CASSPHLARGPGELFF.

The CDR3 DNA is TGTGCCAGCAGTAGGACTAGCGGAGTCTCCTACAATGAGCAGTTCTTC. Amino acid sequence: CASSRTSGVSYNEQFF. The rearrangement uses TRBV27 and TRBJ2-1, with 10 bases that match TRBD2. The CDR3 contains 16 residues. Germline V CDR1 and CDR2: MNHEY, SMNVEV (reference sequence). V was pared by 5 bases and J by 0 bases, with 4 bases of the junction left unmatched.